Reported below is one TCR beta chain. This clonotype has more than one count but fewer than ten. This clone's antigen is unknown. The record has no base qualities; no much larger clone is one base away. The data originate from a study of T cell repertoires in cytomegalovirus infection (dated by TCRdb to the late 2010s). For the wider study: Donor HLA type was relevant to the analysis, as public TCR beta signatures indicated carriage of CMV infection together with the matching HLA type. Study-wide findings and limitations: In the ex vivo response, HLA-C-restricted CMV-specific TCR beta clonotypes were dominant, and in two of eight donors the single most frequent clonotype came from this HLA-C-restricted group. In both this cohort and an independent roughly 350-donor cohort, the cumulative frequency of public TCR beta family members distinguished carriers of CMV infection plus the relevant HLA type.

TCRdb shows the sequencer as Illumina HiSeq 1500. The public sequencing data were trimmed at Q25 with fastp and processed into clonotypes with MiXCR by TCRdb, which kept only in-frame beta chains. Each entry is one CDR3 protein sequence, shown with its most common DNA and genes. This sample is represented by some 230,000 distinct CDR3 sequences; roughly 23% of them were singletons. The leading ten clones occupy roughly 18% of the sample. There are 18 amino acids in the CDR3, from cysteine to phenylalanine inclusive. The only DNA kept is the CDR3, 54 bases in frame from the first base. V is shortened by 4 bases, J by 0 bases, and the region joining them spans 22 bases. CDR1 SGDLS and CDR2 YYNGEE are derived from the germline V gene.

The source is a human donor in good health (CMV status not recorded). Some clones in this sample may be carry-over from other donors' samples. The chain couples TRBV9 to TRBJ1-1; no D gene call is confident. Sequencing was performed on CD8+ T cells from PBMCs. The DNA sequence is as follows: TGTGCCAGCAGCCCCGGTTGGGATTCGGCCTTTATGAACACTGAAGCTTTCTTT. The translation is CASSPGWDSAFMNTEAFF.